The present entry profiles one TCR beta chain with its context. Antigen: not known. TCRdb ran MiXCR on the 5' RACE reads and lists one entry per CDR3 protein. The profile shows hundreds of thousands of distinct CDR3 sequences, roughly 24% of them singletons. The data were taken from a study of identical twins. Notes on the study in general: Low generation-probability sequences were in excess among twin-shared out-of-frame alpha sequences.

The ends were cut back, 5 bases at V and 0 bases at J, with 23 bases in the middle. This CDR3 comprises 19 residues. Germline lookup yields CDR1 SGHAT and CDR2 FQNNGV. This same sample was also taken into another study, of T cells expressing NK-cell markers.

Material for sequencing was CD4+ T cells sorted from blood. The TCR sequence derives from a woman under 30 in good health. The chain carries TRBV11-2 and TRBJ2-4; D is perhaps TRBD1 or TRBD2 (5 bases each). The DNA for the CDR3 is TGTGCCAGCAGCCCTGGGACGGACCCCAACAAACTAGCCAAAAACATTCAGTACTTC. Its translation: CASSPGTDPNKLAKNIQYF.